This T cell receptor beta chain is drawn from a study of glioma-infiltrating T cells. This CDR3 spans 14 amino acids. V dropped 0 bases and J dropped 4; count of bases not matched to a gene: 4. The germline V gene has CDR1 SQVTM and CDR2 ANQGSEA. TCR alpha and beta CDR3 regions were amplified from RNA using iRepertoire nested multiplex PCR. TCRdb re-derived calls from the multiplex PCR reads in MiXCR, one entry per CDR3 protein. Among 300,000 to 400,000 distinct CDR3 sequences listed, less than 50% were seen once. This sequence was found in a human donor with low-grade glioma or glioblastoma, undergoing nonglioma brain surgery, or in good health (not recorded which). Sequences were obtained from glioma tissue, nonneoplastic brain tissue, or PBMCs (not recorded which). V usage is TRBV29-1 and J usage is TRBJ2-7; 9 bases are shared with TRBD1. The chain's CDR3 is CSVEDLGQGYEQYF. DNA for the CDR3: TGCAGCGTTGAAGATTTGGGACAGGGTTACGAGCAGTACTTC.